This is a list of T cell receptor beta chains from one sample in a study of blood T cell repertoires in COVID-19. Produced via immunoSEQ multiplex PCR; TCRdb's table is partial and in-frame only. This sample yields about 110,000 clones, of which around 76% are seen a single time; 3% to 4.5% belongs to the top ten. Sequencing was done on a sample of peripheral blood. These receptors originate from a woman older than 75 with acute or convalescent COVID-19. Both conserved end residues are trimmed from each CDR3.

V gene	J gene	CDR3 protein
TRBV6-6	TRBJ1-1	ASSYSSGDTEAF
TRBV27	TRBJ1-6	ASSFSPDGGSPLH
TRBV30	TRBJ2-2	AWKGTSGIGELF
TRBV11-2	TRBJ2-1	ASSLSGGQGANEQF
TRBV7-6	TRBJ2-7	ASSLTSGTYEQY
TRBV7-2	TRBJ1-3	ASSLALISGGSGNTIY
TRBV19	TRBJ1-5	ASSARVGALGQPQH
TRBV23-1	TRBJ1-6	ASSQSRDSDNSPLH
TRBV6-1	TRBJ2-5	ASSEASGTWETQY
TRBV29-1	TRBJ1-5	SVAGGSNQPQH
TRBV5-1	TRBJ1-3	ASSPGTGRTGNTIY
TRBV5-1	TRBJ1-1	ASRSSGFTEAF
TRBV9	TRBJ2-3	ASSVDVRSTDTQY
TRBV12-3/TRBV12-4	TRBJ2-3	ASRTGASGTQY
TRBV12-3/TRBV12-4	TRBJ2-7	ASGGGPRQY
TRBV5-1	TRBJ2-7	ASSYSTSGSHEQY
TRBV7-8	TRBJ1-2	ASSPLSSGTGSGYT
TRBV30	TRBJ2-6	AWSVDRGSSGANVLT
TRBV9	TRBJ1-1	ASSAEGGSNTEAF
TRBV7-8	TRBJ2-5	ASSLIAGTQETQY
TRBV4-2	TRBJ2-2	ASSQERLAGEIGELF
TRBV7-2	TRBJ1-6	ASSLQGNNYSPLH